The rows below give T cell receptor beta chains drawn from one sample of a study of spatial heterogeneity in lung cancer. TCRdb re-analysed the 5' RACE reads in MiXCR, keeping a single row per CDR3 protein. The sample carries approximately 44,000 distinct CDR3 sequences, roughly 15% recorded once. Sequenced here: PBMCs, sampled at surgery. The receptor source for this set is a male donor with early-stage non-small cell lung cancer. CDR3s include the opening cysteine and the closing phenylalanine or tryptophan. A D gene is named only where the DNA matches it firmly. Clone sizes are given selectively: once, few, many, or a class where the clone is expanded.

d_call: TRBD2
v_call: TRBV2
j_call: TRBJ2-3
clone_size: few
cdr3_nt: TGTGCCAGCAGTGAGCTAGCGGGAGTGGGAGATACGCAGTATTTT
cdr3_aa: CASSELAGVGDTQYF

d_call: TRBD1
v_call: TRBV28
j_call: TRBJ1-2
clone_size: -
cdr3_nt: TGTGCCAGCAGTCCCGGGACAGGGCTAGGCTACACCTTC
cdr3_aa: CASSPGTGLGYTF

d_call: TRBD2
v_call: TRBV29-1
j_call: TRBJ2-7
clone_size: many
cdr3_nt: TGCAGCGCGTCGACTAGCGGGCCTTCCTACGAGCAGTACTTC
cdr3_aa: CSASTSGPSYEQYF

d_call: -
v_call: TRBV27
j_call: TRBJ2-1
clone_size: -
cdr3_nt: TGTGCCAGCAGAGGACTTTTTCCCTCCTACAATGAGCAGTTCTTC
cdr3_aa: CASRGLFPSYNEQFF

d_call: -
v_call: TRBV4-1
j_call: TRBJ2-3
clone_size: once
cdr3_nt: TGCGCCAGCAGAAGAGGGAGCGAGGACACAGATACGCAGTATTTT
cdr3_aa: CASRRGSEDTDTQYF

d_call: TRBD1
v_call: TRBV11-3
j_call: TRBJ2-2
clone_size: -
cdr3_nt: TGTGCCAGCAGCTCCCCGACAGGGGCGAATACCGGGGAGCTGTTTTTT
cdr3_aa: CASSSPTGANTGELFF

d_call: TRBD1
v_call: TRBV27
j_call: TRBJ2-7
clone_size: -
cdr3_nt: TGTGCCAGCAGTCCGGACAGGGCAGGCTCGAGGGAGCAGTACTTC
cdr3_aa: CASSPDRAGSREQYF

d_call: -
v_call: TRBV6-2/TRBV6-3
j_call: TRBJ1-1
clone_size: many
cdr3_nt: TGTGCCAGCAGTTACAACAGGGTCCCTGAAGCTTTCTTT
cdr3_aa: CASSYNRVPEAFF

d_call: TRBD1
v_call: TRBV27
j_call: TRBJ2-2
clone_size: -
cdr3_nt: TGTGCCAGCAGTTCAAAGGACAGGCCCTACACCGGGGAGCTGTTTTTT
cdr3_aa: CASSSKDRPYTGELFF

d_call: TRBD2
v_call: TRBV7-8
j_call: TRBJ2-4
clone_size: many
cdr3_nt: TGTGCCAGCAGCTCGCTAGATCTAGCGGGAGGGCGGGCCAAAAACATTCAGTACTTC
cdr3_aa: CASSSLDLAGGRAKNIQYF

d_call: TRBD1
v_call: TRBV18
j_call: TRBJ1-5
clone_size: -
cdr3_nt: TGTGCCAGCTCCTTCGGGACAGAGGATCAGCCCCAGCATTTT
cdr3_aa: CASSFGTEDQPQHF

d_call: TRBD1
v_call: TRBV12-3/TRBV12-4
j_call: TRBJ1-1
clone_size: -
cdr3_nt: TGTACCAGCAGGCTACAGGGGGCTAACACTGAAGCTTTCTTT
cdr3_aa: CTSRLQGANTEAFF

d_call: -
v_call: TRBV27
j_call: TRBJ2-7
clone_size: many
cdr3_nt: TGTGCCAGCAGTTTAAGTTTCGGCGAGCAGTACTTC
cdr3_aa: CASSLSFGEQYF

d_call: -
v_call: TRBV25-1
j_call: TRBJ2-1
clone_size: few
cdr3_nt: TGTGCCAGCAGGCGGGACGGCCCACGGAACAATGAGCAGTTCTTC
cdr3_aa: CASRRDGPRNNEQFF

d_call: -
v_call: TRBV9
j_call: TRBJ2-7
clone_size: -
cdr3_nt: TGTGCCAGCAGCGTAGCTGGCAGGTCCTACGAGCAGTACTTC
cdr3_aa: CASSVAGRSYEQYF

d_call: -
v_call: TRBV7-2
j_call: TRBJ2-6
clone_size: -
cdr3_nt: TGTGCCAGCAGCTTAGCGGCAGGGTCAGGGGCCAACGTCCTGACTTTC
cdr3_aa: CASSLAAGSGANVLTF

d_call: -
v_call: TRBV27
j_call: TRBJ2-5
clone_size: many
cdr3_nt: TGTGCCAGCAGGAGGGTGGGTTTAGAGACCCAGTACTTC
cdr3_aa: CASRRVGLETQYF

d_call: TRBD2
v_call: TRBV9
j_call: TRBJ2-7
clone_size: -
cdr3_nt: TGTGCCAGCAGCTTCGGGACTAGCGGATTCTACGAGCAGTACTTC
cdr3_aa: CASSFGTSGFYEQYF

d_call: -
v_call: TRBV9
j_call: TRBJ2-7
clone_size: -
cdr3_nt: TGTGCCAGCAGCGTAGGGGGACAAAACTACGAGCAGTACTTC
cdr3_aa: CASSVGGQNYEQYF

d_call: TRBD1
v_call: TRBV5-1
j_call: TRBJ2-2
clone_size: few
cdr3_nt: TGCGCCAGCAGCTTGGAGGGGGCGCAGGGCACCGGGGAGCTGTTTTTT
cdr3_aa: CASSLEGAQGTGELFF

d_call: -
v_call: TRBV6-6
j_call: TRBJ2-7
clone_size: -
cdr3_nt: TGTGCCAGCAGTTACTCCCCCAGGGAAGGTTACGAGCAGTACTTC
cdr3_aa: CASSYSPREGYEQYF

d_call: -
v_call: TRBV18
j_call: TRBJ1-1
clone_size: few
cdr3_nt: TGTGCCAGCTCACCAGTCAGGCAGGAGAACACTGAAGCTTTCTTT
cdr3_aa: CASSPVRQENTEAFF

d_call: TRBD1
v_call: TRBV6-1
j_call: TRBJ1-2
clone_size: -
cdr3_nt: TGTGCCAGCACCGAAATCCCGGGACAGGTCGGCTATGGCTACACCTTC
cdr3_aa: CASTEIPGQVGYGYTF

d_call: -
v_call: TRBV4-3
j_call: TRBJ2-7
clone_size: -
cdr3_nt: TGCGCCAGCAGCCCCGGAAGAGAAGGGGGCGAGCAGTACTTC
cdr3_aa: CASSPGREGGEQYF

d_call: -
v_call: TRBV20-1
j_call: TRBJ1-3
clone_size: -
cdr3_nt: TGCAGTCATCCCCCGGCGGAGTTGTTGGGAAACACCATATATTTT
cdr3_aa: CSHPPAELLGNTIYF

d_call: TRBD1
v_call: TRBV7-9
j_call: TRBJ2-1
clone_size: -
cdr3_nt: TGTGCCAGCAGCCTAGGGGGCTACTACAATGAGCAGTTCTTC
cdr3_aa: CASSLGGYYNEQFF

d_call: TRBD2
v_call: TRBV10-2
j_call: TRBJ2-1
clone_size: many
cdr3_nt: TGCGCCAGCTCTCCGGGAGGCCCCTACAATGAGCAGTTCTTC
cdr3_aa: CASSPGGPYNEQFF

d_call: -
v_call: TRBV3-1
j_call: TRBJ1-3
clone_size: many
cdr3_nt: TGTGCCAGCAACCAGGGTGATCGCTCTGGAAACACCATATATTTT
cdr3_aa: CASNQGDRSGNTIYF

d_call: -
v_call: TRBV7-9
j_call: TRBJ1-6
clone_size: -
cdr3_nt: TGTGCCAGCAGCGGCCGGGAGAATTATAATTCACCCCTCCACTTT
cdr3_aa: CASSGRENYNSPLHF

d_call: -
v_call: TRBV30
j_call: TRBJ2-1
clone_size: many
cdr3_nt: TGTGCCTGGGCACAGGACAATGAGCAGTTCTTC
cdr3_aa: CAWAQDNEQFF

d_call: TRBD2
v_call: TRBV20-1
j_call: TRBJ2-7
clone_size: -
cdr3_nt: TGCAGTGCTAGTCGTGGACTAGCGGGAGCCGAGCAGTACTTC
cdr3_aa: CSASRGLAGAEQYF

d_call: -
v_call: TRBV3-1
j_call: TRBJ2-5
clone_size: -
cdr3_nt: TGTGCCAGCAGCCAAACACGAGAAGAGACCCAGTACTTC
cdr3_aa: CASSQTREETQYF

d_call: TRBD1
v_call: TRBV18
j_call: TRBJ2-7
clone_size: few
cdr3_nt: TGTGCCAGCTCACCACTTGGAACAGGGGCCTACGAGCAGTACTTC
cdr3_aa: CASSPLGTGAYEQYF

d_call: -
v_call: TRBV7-2
j_call: TRBJ2-3
clone_size: few
cdr3_nt: TGTGCCAGCAGCCCACGGAGGGGGCGGACAGATACGCAGTATTTT
cdr3_aa: CASSPRRGRTDTQYF

d_call: TRBD1
v_call: TRBV6-5
j_call: TRBJ2-7
clone_size: -
cdr3_nt: TGTGCCAGCAGTTACACCCGGGACAGGGGGCTTTATGGGGACTACGAGCAGTACTTC
cdr3_aa: CASSYTRDRGLYGDYEQYF

d_call: -
v_call: TRBV28
j_call: TRBJ2-7
clone_size: many
cdr3_nt: TGTGCCAGCAGTTTAGGGGGAAGCCACGAGCAGTACTTC
cdr3_aa: CASSLGGSHEQYF

d_call: -
v_call: TRBV15
j_call: TRBJ2-1
clone_size: few
cdr3_nt: TGTGCCACCAGCCCCCGAGGTGGTGAGCAGTTCTTC
cdr3_aa: CATSPRGGEQFF

d_call: -
v_call: TRBV6-1
j_call: TRBJ2-3
clone_size: few
cdr3_nt: TGTGCCAGCAAGACCCGGGACACCAGCACAGATACGCAGTATTTT
cdr3_aa: CASKTRDTSTDTQYF

d_call: TRBD2
v_call: TRBV20-1
j_call: TRBJ2-5
clone_size: -
cdr3_nt: TGCAGTGCTAGTCCTAGCGGGAAAGAGACCCAGTACTTC
cdr3_aa: CSASPSGKETQYF

d_call: -
v_call: TRBV11-2
j_call: TRBJ1-5
clone_size: -
cdr3_nt: TGTGCCAGCAGCTTAAATACCGGCGGGAATCAGCCCCAGCATTTT
cdr3_aa: CASSLNTGGNQPQHF

d_call: TRBD2
v_call: TRBV7-3
j_call: TRBJ2-3
clone_size: -
cdr3_nt: TGTGCCAGCAGCTCCCTAGCGGGAGCAGATACGCAGTATTTT
cdr3_aa: CASSSLAGADTQYF

d_call: -
v_call: TRBV29-1
j_call: TRBJ2-1
clone_size: few
cdr3_nt: TGCAGCGTTGAAGATCCTCGAACCAGGGGAGGCCGGCAGTTCTTC
cdr3_aa: CSVEDPRTRGGRQFF

d_call: -
v_call: TRBV15
j_call: TRBJ2-1
clone_size: -
cdr3_nt: TGTGCCACCAGCAGAGGTCCTTACAATGAGCAGTTCTTC
cdr3_aa: CATSRGPYNEQFF

d_call: TRBD1
v_call: TRBV25-1
j_call: TRBJ1-1
clone_size: -
cdr3_nt: TGTGCCAGCAGTACCCTGGGGAGGGGGCGAGCTTTCTTT
cdr3_aa: CASSTLGRGRAFF

d_call: -
v_call: TRBV4-2
j_call: TRBJ2-2
clone_size: few
cdr3_nt: TGTGCCAGCAGCCAAGACGTGTCGGGAATGAACACCGGGGAGCTGTTTTTT
cdr3_aa: CASSQDVSGMNTGELFF